A single sample is the source of the 11 T cell receptor beta chains below, sequenced in a study of blood T cell repertoires in COVID-19. The protocol was immunoSEQ multiplex PCR, while the TCRdb copy is restricted to in-frame clones and leaves out a portion. The table records roughly 150,000 clones, approximately 91% of them present only once. Sequenced: peripheral blood. All receptors derive from a young man with acute or convalescent COVID-19.

The V call is TRBV19, the J call TRBJ1-4, with 11 positions matching TRBD1. CDR1 and CDR2 (germline): LNHDA, SQIVND (reference sequence). This CDR3 region has 15 residues. The ends lost 5 bases at V and 6 bases at J; junction bases unmatched: 5. The CDR3 DNA sequence: TGTGCCAGTAGTCGGGGACAGGGGGAAGATGAAAAACTGTTTTTT. This encodes CASSRGQGEDEKLFF.

The chain combines TRBV9 with TRBJ2-2; no clear D. CDR1 and CDR2 from the germline V gene are SGDLS and YYNGEE. The CDR3 runs 16 residues. Trimming cost V 2 bases and J 0 bases, with 11 bases left between them. DNA of the CDR3: TGTGCCAGCAGCGTTCTTACAGCTACGAACACCGGGGAGCTGTTTTTT. Translating it yields CASSVLTATNTGELFF.

The chain recombines TRBV6-5 with TRBJ1-3; 7 bases are a match to TRBD1. V lost 2 bases, J lost 4 bases, and 2 bases stayed unmatched. The CDR3 totals 14 residues. CDR1 and CDR2 (germline): MNHEY, SVGAGI. The CDR3 region is CASSYRGRGNTIYF. In DNA form, the CDR3 reads TGTGCCAGCAGTTACAGGGGGCGAGGAAACACCATATATTTT.

V usage is TRBV2 and J usage is TRBJ1-6; TRBD1 might be the D (6 bases). This CDR3 is 14 amino acids long. CDR1 and CDR2 (germline): SNHLY, FYNNEI. The ends were cut back, 3 bases at V and 7 bases at J, with 10 bases in the middle. DNA for the CDR3: TGTGCCAGCAGTGACAGGGGTGAGAATTCACCCCTCCACTTT. This gives the protein CASSDRGENSPLHF. The complete variable domain, with remaining parts taken from reference TRBV2 and TRBJ1-6, reads EPEVTQTPSHQVTQMGQEVILRCVPISNHLYFYWYRQILGQKVEFLVSFYNNEISEKSEIFDDQFSVERPDGSNFTLKIRSTKLEDSAMYFCASSDRGENSPLHFGNGTRLTVT.

This sequence joins TRBV9 and TRBJ2-1; a possible D gene is TRBD2 (5 bases). Germline CDR1 SGDLS, CDR2 YYNGEE. Trimming took 0 bases from V and 0 from J, leaving 7 bases between them. The CDR3 extends over 15 amino acids. The CDR3 loop is CASSVVGSSYNEQFF. In DNA, the CDR3 is TGTGCCAGCAGCGTAGTAGGGAGCTCCTACAATGAGCAGTTCTTC.

The V and J genes are TRBV7-7 and TRBJ1-1; the D is unclear. This CDR3 region has 13 residues. Germline V gene sequence: CDR1 SSHAT, CDR2 FNYEAQ (reference sequence). V was shortened by 1 base and J by 1 base, with 4 bases between the two germline ends. CDR3 protein: CASSLDTNTEAFF. The CDR3 DNA is TGTGCCAGCAGCTTAGACACGAACACTGAAGCTTTCTTT.

The chain carries TRBV6-6 and TRBJ1-1, with 7 bases lining up with TRBD1. Germline V gene sequence: CDR1 MNHNY, CDR2 SVGAGI (reference sequence). V lost 4 bases and J lost 0; bases outside the gene matches: 2. The CDR3 is 14 amino acids. Written as DNA, the CDR3 is TGTGCCAGCAGTTTGACAGGGTTGAACACTGAAGCTTTCTTT. Amino acids: CASSLTGLNTEAFF.

This chain joins TRBV29-1 and TRBJ2-7; 12 bases line up with TRBD2. CDR1 is SQVTM and CDR2 is ANQGSEA in the germline V gene. V was pared by 7 bases and J by 4 bases, with 17 bases of the junction left unmatched. This CDR3 contains 17 residues. CDR3 sequence reads: CSARTYTSGRTGYEQYF. CDR3 bases: TGCAGCGCCCGTACCTACACTAGCGGGAGGACAGGTTACGAGCAGTACTTC.

This CDR3 is CASSQDWRGAGFDTQYF. CDR3 nucleotides: TGCGCCAGCAGCCAGGATTGGAGGGGAGCCGGGTTCGATACGCAGTATTTT. The chain recombines TRBV4-1 with TRBJ2-3; possibly TRBD2 for D (6 bases). The length of the CDR3 is 17 residues. Per the germline V gene, CDR1 is MGHRA and CDR2 is YSYEKL. The germline V and J ends were trimmed by 3 bases and 6 bases, with 22 bases remaining between them.

This clone was found a few times. The V and J genes are TRBV18 and TRBJ2-7; tentatively, D is TRBD1 (7 bases). Germline CDR1 is KGHSH and CDR2 is LQKENI. The CDR3 covers 12 residues. V dropped 4 bases and J dropped 12 bases, with 16 bases sitting between them. The CDR3: CASSLEGARGYF. Written as DNA, the CDR3 is TGTGCCAGCTCACTTGAGGGGGCGCGGGGGTACTTC.

This clone came up once. The chain joins TRBV9 to TRBJ2-5; the D gene is possibly TRBD1 (5 bases). Trimming removed 0 bases at V and 5 bases at J, with 11 bases between. The CDR3 runs 14 residues. Germline-derived CDR1 and CDR2 are SGDLS and YYNGEE. CDR3 sequence: CASSVARGWETQYF. CDR3 in DNA: TGTGCCAGCAGCGTAGCTAGGGGATGGGAGACCCAGTACTTC.